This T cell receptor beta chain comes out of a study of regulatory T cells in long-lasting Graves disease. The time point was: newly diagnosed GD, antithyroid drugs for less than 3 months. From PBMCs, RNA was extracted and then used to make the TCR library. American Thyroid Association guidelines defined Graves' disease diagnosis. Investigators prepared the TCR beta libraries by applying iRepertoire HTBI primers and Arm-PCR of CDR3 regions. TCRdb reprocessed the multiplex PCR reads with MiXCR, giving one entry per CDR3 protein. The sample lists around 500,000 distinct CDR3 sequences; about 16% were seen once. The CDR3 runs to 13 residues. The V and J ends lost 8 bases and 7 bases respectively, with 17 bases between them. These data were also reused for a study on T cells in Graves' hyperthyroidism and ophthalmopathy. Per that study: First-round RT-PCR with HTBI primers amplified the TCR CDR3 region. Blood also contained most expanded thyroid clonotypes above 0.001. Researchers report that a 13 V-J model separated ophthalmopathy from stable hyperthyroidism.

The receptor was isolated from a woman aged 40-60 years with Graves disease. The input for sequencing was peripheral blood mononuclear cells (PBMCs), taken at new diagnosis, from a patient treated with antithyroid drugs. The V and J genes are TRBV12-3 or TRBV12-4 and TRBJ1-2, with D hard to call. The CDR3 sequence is CASAQRTPGGYTF. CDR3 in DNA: TGTGCCAGCGCTCAAAGGACCCCAGGTGGCTACACCTTC.